The entry that follows covers one TCR beta chain sequence. Study processing details: It was from reference gene primer amplification that nucleated cell counts were estimated. TCRdb's copy holds only in-frame clones and misses some; the assay was immunoSEQ multiplex PCR. For V, J and clone size, that table is used; D and trimming come from the DNA. The sample consists of 250,000 or so clones, about 86% of them appearing once. This specimen comes from a study of blood T cell repertoires in COVID-19. Study-wide context: PBMCs, B-cell-depleted T cells, or T cells provided the cDNA or gDNA that made up the material.

The CDR3 loop spans 13 amino acids. The sequenced sample consisted of peripheral blood. V is TRBV21-1 and J is TRBJ2-5; TRBD1 reflects the table's D call only, with no check against the DNA. TRBV21-1 is assigned pseudogene status. The origin of this receptor is a man older than 75 with acute or convalescent COVID-19. Written as DNA, the CDR3 is TGTGCCAGCCGATGGACAGGGGGAGAGACCCAGTACTTC. Translating gives CASRWTGGETQYF.